Detailed here is one TCR beta chain. Antigen: not known. The CDR3 has 15 amino acids. After removal of 0 bases from V and 3 bases from J, the junction contained 4 bases not matched to a gene. The germline V gene encodes CDR1 SGHRS and CDR2 YFSETQ. PCR amplification relied on 60 Vbeta primers (plus 13 Jbeta primers). Assay: immunoSEQ multiplex PCR; the TCRdb copy retains only in-frame clones and omits some. The specimen's table records roughly 84,000 clones. The sample comes from a study of cytomegalovirus exposure and HLA in healthy donors. Study findings and constraints: The Asian-associated ancestry cluster reportedly had fewer N-insertions than the approximately 690-donor mean in a later analysis.

Sequencing was carried out using PBMCs. The receptor was derived from a man aged 50 to 59 in good health and CMV-seronegative. The chain links TRBV5-1 to TRBJ2-7, with 9 bases matching TRBD1. Here the CDR3 reads CASSLEGTGLYEQYF. CDR3 DNA: TGCGCCAGCAGCTTGGAGGGGACAGGGCTCTACGAGCAGTACTTC.